Here is one T cell receptor (beta chain) with its context. A few counts support this clonotype. Its antigen has not been determined. Base qualities are missing; no much larger clone stands one base away. Ficoll-Paque density gradient centrifugation was used to isolate PBMCs. The sample was run on an Illumina NovaSeq 6000. TCRalpha and TCRbeta cDNA libraries were built by 5'RACE with constant-segment primers, adding sample barcodes and unique molecular identifiers. RNA was extracted from every sample with Trizol reagent. The libraries were amplified in two PCR steps, and the second step added a second sample barcode and Illumina TruSeq adapters. Sequencing of the libraries was done on an Illumina NovaSeq, producing 2 x 150 bp paired-end reads. From the authors' description of their analysis: Reads were demultiplexed and collapsed into UMI-guided consensus sequences with migec v1.2.7. Using mixcr v2.1.11, UMI consensuses were aligned to TRA and TRB V and J templates and then assembled into clonotypes. A clonotype was counted as expanded or contracted only if both edgeR and NoisET called the change significant, with noise models trained on biological replicates. For edgeR calls, the thresholds were a false discovery rate-adjusted p below 0.01 and a log2 fold-change of 1. As an exploratory analysis of dynamics, max-normalized trajectories of the 1000 most abundant clonotypes were examined with PCA combined with hierarchical clustering. Separately sequenced CD4+ and CD8+ repertoires were used to assign the CD4 or CD8 phenotype of responding clones. TCRdb reran the public reads through fastp at Q25 and MiXCR, keeping productive beta chains. One record per CDR3 amino acid sequence lists the most common genes and DNA. TCRdb's processing, not the study's, gives the V and J calls here. The sample data list about 180,000 distinct CDR3 sequences, and roughly 17% of these were observed just once. The ten largest make up just over 2% of the sample.

The entry originates in a study of T-cell memory formation after mild COVID-19 (dated by TCRdb to the early 2020s). For the study in its entirety: Most TCR sequence clusters were specific to one of the two donors. T-cell clones expanding and contracting after mild COVID-19 in a couple of donors were tracked by longitudinal TCRalpha and TCRbeta repertoire sequencing. Two young, previously healthy adult volunteers made up the cohort, one male and one female.

Broader findings and caveats from the paper: From day 15 to 85, contracting clones showed balanced CD4/CD8 phenotypes, whereas a second wave of clones that expanded from day 15 to 37 leaned towards CD4+. Some responding clones were found in pre-infection memory, which suggests that pre-existing cross-reactive memory T cells took part in the SARS-CoV-2 response. Contracting CD4+ clones appeared mostly in the CM and EM memory subsets, whereas CD8+ clones were enriched in EMRA. Only a couple of mild cases were covered in the study, and larger cohorts including severe cases with pre-infection samples were considered necessary. SARS-CoV-2 specificity was not confirmed for the second-wave clones peaking on day 37.

The V end loses 8 bases and the J end loses 0 bases, and a stretch of 13 bases separates them. From cysteine to phenylalanine, the CDR3 is 14 amino acids long. The sequence is cut down to CDR3 DNA, 42 bases in frame from base 1. In the germline V gene, CDR1 corresponds to SGHRS and CDR2 to YFSETQ. The origin of this receptor is an adult woman who had mild COVID-19 (a few samples of this study predate the infection). The sample titles of this study are shuffled in the database, so cell type and time point are left out; the donor was told from shared clones. The source material was PBMCs or a T cell subset sorted from them (not recorded which). The V and J segments used are TRBV5-1 and TRBJ2-3; a tentative D match to TRBD1 spans 6 bases. The DNA sequence follows: TGCGCCAGTCGGCAGGGGTTCAGCACAGATACGCAGTATTTT. Its amino acids are CASRQGFSTDTQYF.